Listed here are 31 T cell receptor beta chains from one sample, sequenced in a study of cytomegalovirus exposure and HLA in healthy donors. PCR involved 60 Vbeta and 13 Jbeta primers. TCRdb keeps only in-frame clones here, not all; method: immunoSEQ multiplex PCR. The sample totals 100,000 to 150,000 clones. Sequencing was performed on PBMCs. All receptors derive from a man between 18 and 35 years old in good health and CMV-seronegative.

The rearrangement links TRBV4-3 to TRBJ2-3; maybe TRBD1 (5 bases). Trimming took off 0 bases at V and 0 bases at J, with 13 bases between the two ends. There are 17 residues in the CDR3. The V gene's germline CDR1 is LGHNA and CDR2 YSLEER. The CDR3 loop is CASSQDQGHYSTDTQYF. CDR3 nucleotides: TGCGCCAGCAGCCAAGATCAGGGTCACTATAGCACAGATACGCAGTATTTT.

The V gene is TRBV7-9, the J gene TRBJ2-5; the match to TRBD2 covers 9 bases. V dropped 4 bases and J dropped 5; count of bases not matched to a gene: 14. The CDR3 spans 17 residues. In germline, CDR1 is SEHNR, CDR2 FQNEAQ (reference sequence). The CDR3 is CASSSLLIAGVGETQYF. The CDR3 region has the DNA TGTGCCAGCAGCTCCCTCCTTATAGCGGGAGTAGGGGAGACCCAGTACTTC.

Regarding this clone: The same CDR3 arises from other DNA sequences in this sample as well. The chain recombines TRBV5-1 with TRBJ2-7; weak D call: TRBD2 (7 bases). The germline V and J ends were trimmed by 3 bases and 1 base, with 11 bases remaining between them. The CDR3 spans 14 residues. Germline assignment: CDR1 SGHRS and CDR2 YFSETQ. CDR3 loop: CASSWGGSSYEQYF. As DNA, the CDR3 is TGCGCCAGCAGCTGGGGGGGCTCTTCCTACGAGCAGTACTTC.

This chain uses TRBV5-1 with TRBJ1-2, with D possibly being TRBD1 (6 bases). In germline, CDR1 is SGHRS, CDR2 YFSETQ. Trimming removed 0 bases at V and 4 bases at J, with 10 bases between. The CDR3 is 14 residues long. CDR3 region: CASSLGTASYGYTF. For the CDR3, the DNA is TGCGCCAGCAGCTTGGGGACAGCTAGCTATGGCTACACCTTC.

The rearrangement links TRBV10-3 to TRBJ2-7; 7 bases map to TRBD2. Trimming took 11 bases from V and 2 from J; bases not matched to a gene: 12. This CDR3 is built from 14 residues. Germline V gene lookup returns CDR1 ENHRY and CDR2 SYGVKD. CDR3 sequence reads: CAVQRGEGPYEQYF. CDR3 DNA: TGTGCCGTCCAACGTGGGGAGGGCCCCTACGAGCAGTACTTC.

The genes are TRBV28 and TRBJ1-1; D possibly corresponds to TRBD1 (6 bases). The V end lost 3 bases, the J end lost 1 base, and 12 bases lay between the germline ends. The CDR3 loop spans 15 amino acids. Germline values: CDR1 MDHEN, CDR2 SYDVKM. The CDR3 here is CASSLTGVRNTEAFF. DNA of the CDR3: TGTGCCAGCAGTTTGACAGGAGTAAGGAACACTGAAGCTTTCTTT.

The chain links TRBV4-3 to TRBJ2-5, with D unresolved. Germline V gene lookup returns CDR1 LGHNA and CDR2 YSLEER. The V and J ends lost 1 base and 1 base respectively, with 4 bases between them. The CDR3 length is 13 residues. The CDR3 is CASSQVRQETQYF. CDR3 in DNA: TGCGCCAGCAGCCAAGTCCGCCAAGAGACCCAGTACTTC.

The V gene is TRBV5-1, the J gene TRBJ1-6, with no clear D. Germline V gives CDR1 SGHRS, CDR2 YFSETQ. V dropped 6 bases and J dropped 10 bases, with 17 bases sitting between them. This CDR3 contains 14 residues. The CDR3 DNA reads TGCGCCAGCACCCACGGGGAGGGTGGGTCACCCCTCCACTTT. This codes for CASTHGEGGSPLHF.

The genes are TRBV7-2 and TRBJ2-5; no clear D gene. This CDR3 contains 14 residues. Trimming removed 1 base from V and 1 base from J, with 7 bases in between. Germline-derived CDR1 and CDR2 are SGHTA and FQGNSA. CDR3 sequence reads: CASSLGPLQETQYF. In nucleotides, the CDR3 is TGTGCCAGCAGCTTAGGTCCCCTCCAAGAGACCCAGTACTTC.

The chain employs TRBV9 and TRBJ2-1; TRBD2 aligns across 9 bases. The V gene's germline CDR1 is SGDLS and CDR2 YYNGEE. This CDR3 spans 17 amino acids. V lost 2 bases, J lost 4 bases, and 10 bases stayed unmatched. The CDR3 loop reads CASSVSGGGARYNEQFF. CDR3 in DNA: TGTGCCAGCAGCGTTAGTGGCGGGGGGGCCAGATACAATGAGCAGTTCTTC.

This chain uses TRBV7-2 with TRBJ2-7, with D possibly matching TRBD1 (6 bases). The CDR3 runs 14 residues. CDR1 is SGHTA, CDR2 FQGNSA, per germline. Trimming shortened V by 0 bases and J by 6 bases, and 12 bases separated the two germline ends. CDR3 residues: CASSLAGAFGEQYF. For the CDR3, the DNA is TGTGCCAGCAGCTTAGCGGGGGCCTTTGGCGAGCAGTACTTC.

Comment on this clone: A junction boundary mismatches the germline segment, possibly from a read error. The chain recombines TRBV2 with TRBJ2-1; D may be TRBD1 (5 bases). The CDR3 sequence is 16 residues long. The germline V gene has CDR1 SNHLY and CDR2 FYNNEI. This chain's CDR3 is CASREQAPSPNNGQFF. In nucleotides, the CDR3 is TGTGCCAGCAGGGAACAGGCCCCTTCCCCAAACAATGGGCAGTTCTTC.

The chain has TRBV18 and TRBJ2-2, with TRBD1 matching over 10 bases. Germline CDR1 reads KGHSH; CDR2 reads LQKENI. V lost 4 bases to trimming and J lost 4 bases; unmatched junction nucleotides: 3. The CDR3 sequence is 15 residues long. CDR3 loop: CASSHGQGGTGELFF. As DNA, the CDR3 is TGTGCCAGCTCACACGGACAGGGGGGCACCGGGGAGCTGTTTTTT. The full variable domain, in which reference TRBV18 and TRBJ2-2 provide the parts outside the CDR3, is NAGVMQNPRHLVRRRGQEARLRCSPMKGHSHVYWYRQLPEEGLKFMVYLQKENIIDESGMPKERFSAEFPKEGPSILRIQQVVRGDSAAYFCASSHGQGGTGELFFGEGSRLTVL.

As concerns this clone: At one end the junction does not follow the germline gene, possibly because of a read error. The rearrangement joins TRBV11-2 to TRBJ2-6; 8 bases agree with TRBD1. Germline CDR1 reads SGHAT; CDR2 reads FQNNGV. The CDR3 has 16 amino acids. As DNA, the CDR3 is TGTGCCAGCAGCCAGGACAGGGTCTCTGGAGCCAACGTCCTGACTTTC. This gives the protein CASSQDRVSGANVLTF.

CDR3 in amino acids: CASSLEGASNEKLFF. As DNA, the CDR3 is TGTGCCAGCAGTTTAGAGGGGGCGTCTAATGAAAAACTGTTTTTT. V usage is TRBV27 and J usage is TRBJ1-4; 7 nucleotides align to TRBD1. CDR3 length: 15 residues. Germline V gene data show CDR1 as MNHEY and CDR2 as SMNVEV (reference sequence). J lost 3 bases, V lost 2 bases, and 3 bases had no gene match.

CDR3 nucleotides: TGTGCCTGGAGTGTAACAGGGGCGACTGAAGCTTTCTTT. The encoded protein is CAWSVTGATEAFF. The chain joins TRBV30 to TRBJ1-1; 7 nucleotides align to TRBD1. Germline V gene data show CDR1 as GTSNPN and CDR2 as SVGIG (reference sequence). The CDR3 is made up of 13 amino acids. V lost 0 bases, J lost 5 bases, and 3 bases stayed unmatched.

The chain carries TRBV6-4 and TRBJ2-3, with 11 positions matching TRBD2. This CDR3 is 15 amino acids long. The ends lost 3 bases at V and 2 bases at J; junction bases unmatched: 1. The V gene's germline CDR1 is MRHNA and CDR2 SNTAGT. The CDR3 protein is CASSELAGDTDTQYF. The CDR3 nucleotides read TGTGCCAGCAGTGAACTAGCGGGAGACACAGATACGCAGTATTTT.

The chain joins TRBV4-1 to TRBJ1-1; no clear D gene. V was trimmed by 3 bases and J by 11 bases, leaving 22 bases between them. This CDR3 spans 15 amino acids. Germline V gene lookup returns CDR1 MGHRA and CDR2 YSYEKL. CDR3: CASSHFPGILSWAFF. The CDR3 region has the DNA TGCGCCAGCAGCCACTTTCCCGGGATACTTAGTTGGGCTTTCTTT.

The chain links TRBV11-3 to TRBJ2-2; D might be TRBD1 (6 bases). V was shortened by 1 base and J by 7 bases, with 7 bases between the two germline ends. The CDR3 totals 13 residues. Germline V CDR1 and CDR2: SGHNT, YENEEA. CDR3 DNA: TGTGCCAGCAGCTTAGGCAGGGGCGGGGAGCTGTTTTTT. This codes for CASSLGRGGELFF.

The CDR3 DNA sequence: TGTGCCAGCAGCTTGAGGGGGAGGGACGCAGAGACCCAGTACTTC. It translates to CASSLRGRDAETQYF. This chain joins TRBV5-8 and TRBJ2-5; possible D gene TRBD2, 7 bases. The V and J ends lost 1 base and 4 bases respectively, with 14 bases between them. The CDR3 consists of 15 residues. Germline V gene sequence: CDR1 SGHTS, CDR2 YDEGEE.

J is TRBJ1-1 and V is TRBV10-3; 9 bases map to TRBD1. The ends lost 6 bases at V and 11 bases at J; junction bases unmatched: 4. In germline, CDR1 is ENHRY, CDR2 SYGVKD. This CDR3 spans 11 amino acids. The CDR3: CAIRRDREAFF. In nucleotides, the CDR3 is TGTGCCATCAGGCGGGACAGGGAGGCTTTCTTT.

This sequence joins TRBV4-1 and TRBJ2-7; D possibly corresponds to TRBD1 (5 bases). CDR3 length: 15 amino acids. Germline V lookup: CDR1 MGHRA, CDR2 YSYEKL. V lost 4 bases and J lost 5, with 18 bases in between. DNA of the CDR3: TGCGCCAGCAGCCCCGATGGGGCAGGTCGCCACGAGCAGTACTTC. Encoded protein: CASSPDGAGRHEQYF.

This chain links TRBV6-5 with TRBJ2-3; 10 nucleotides agree with TRBD2. There are 15 residues in the CDR3. V dropped 2 bases and J dropped 6; count of bases not matched to a gene: 5. The germline V gene has CDR1 MNHEY and CDR2 SVGAGI. The CDR3 sequence is CASSYQREGRDTQYF. The CDR3 DNA reads TGTGCCAGCAGTTACCAGCGGGAGGGCCGGGATACGCAGTATTTT.

The chain combines TRBV5-4 with TRBJ2-7, with 11 bases identical to TRBD2. This CDR3 comprises 14 residues. Germline V CDR1 and CDR2: SGHNT, YYREEE (reference sequence). Trimming took 3 bases from V and 5 from J; bases not matched to a gene: 4. The CDR3 nucleotides are TGTGCCAGCAGCTCGGGACTAGCGGTCGACGAGCAGTACTTC. The encoded protein is CASSSGLAVDEQYF.

This rearrangement joins TRBV6-5 to TRBJ2-7; the D gene is possibly TRBD2 (5 bases). Germline assignment: CDR1 MNHEY and CDR2 SVGAGI. V dropped 0 bases and J dropped 3 bases, with 12 bases sitting between them. The CDR3 consists of 15 residues. CDR3 sequence (DNA): TGTGCCAGCAGTTACTCGACGGGCCGGGGCTACGAGCAGTACTTC. Translated: CASSYSTGRGYEQYF.

This chain uses TRBV7-2 with TRBJ1-2; D is unclear. The germline gives CDR1 SGHTA, CDR2 FQGNSA. CDR3 length equals 14 residues. The ends were cut back, 5 bases at V and 4 bases at J, with 14 bases in the middle. This CDR3 reads CASSPPGVIYGYTF. The DNA for the CDR3 is TGTGCCAGCAGCCCCCCCGGGGTAATCTATGGCTACACCTTC.

The chain uses TRBV7-9 and TRBJ2-4, with a possible D match to TRBD1 (7 bases). V was clipped by 7 bases and J by 7 bases, with 17 bases between them. The CDR3 covers 14 residues. The V gene's germline CDR1 is SEHNR and CDR2 FQNEAQ (reference sequence). This chain's CDR3 is CASTGGTLGNIQYF. DNA of the CDR3: TGTGCCAGCACAGGGGGGACGCTGGGGAACATTCAGTACTTC.

The genes are TRBV7-8 and TRBJ2-7; 8 nucleotides match TRBD2. The germline V gene encodes CDR1 SGHVS and CDR2 FQNEAQ. The CDR3 is made up of 15 amino acids. Unmatched junction bases numbered 8, after V lost 0 bases and J lost 7 bases. CDR3 loop: CASSLAPGGLREQYF. CDR3 coding DNA: TGTGCCAGCAGCTTAGCCCCGGGAGGGCTGAGGGAGCAGTACTTC.

J is TRBJ2-7 and V is TRBV7-2; 10 bases match TRBD1. V was clipped by 4 bases and J by 4 bases; unmatched bases: 4. Germline CDR1 reads SGHTA; CDR2 reads FQGNSA. CDR3 length: 14 amino acids. The CDR3 DNA is TGTGCCAGCAGCTCCGGGACAGGGGATTACGAGCAGTACTTC. The encoded protein is CASSSGTGDYEQYF.

The V gene is TRBV28, the J gene TRBJ2-3, with a weak D call TRBD1 (5 bases). Deletions cut 3 bases from V and 4 bases from J, with 17 bases between. The CDR3 length is 16 residues. Germline CDR1 reads MDHEN; CDR2 reads SYDVKM. The chain's CDR3 is CASSFPQGPSPDTQYF. The CDR3 DNA sequence: TGTGCCAGCAGTTTCCCCCAGGGTCCAAGCCCAGATACGCAGTATTTT.

The V and J genes are TRBV4-3 and TRBJ2-3; 9 bases agree with TRBD2. The CDR3 runs 14 residues. Losses at the gene ends were 1 base for V and 5 bases for J; bases not matched to a gene: 1. CDR1 and CDR2 (germline): LGHNA, YSLEER. Written as DNA, the CDR3 is TGCGCCAGCAGCCAAGGAGCGGGAGGAGATACGCAGTATTTT. Its protein is CASSQGAGGDTQYF.